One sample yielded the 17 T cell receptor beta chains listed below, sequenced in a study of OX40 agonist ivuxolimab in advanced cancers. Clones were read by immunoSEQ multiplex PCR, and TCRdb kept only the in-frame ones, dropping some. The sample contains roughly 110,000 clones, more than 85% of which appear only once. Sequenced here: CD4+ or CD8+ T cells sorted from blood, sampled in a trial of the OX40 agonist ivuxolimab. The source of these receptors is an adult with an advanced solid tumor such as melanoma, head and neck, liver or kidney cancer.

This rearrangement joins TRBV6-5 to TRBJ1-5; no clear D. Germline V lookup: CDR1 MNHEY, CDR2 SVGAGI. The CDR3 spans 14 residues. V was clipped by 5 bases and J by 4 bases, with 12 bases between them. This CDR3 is CASSAAGPNQPQHF. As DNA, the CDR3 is TGTGCCAGCAGTGCAGCCGGCCCTAATCAGCCCCAGCATTTT.

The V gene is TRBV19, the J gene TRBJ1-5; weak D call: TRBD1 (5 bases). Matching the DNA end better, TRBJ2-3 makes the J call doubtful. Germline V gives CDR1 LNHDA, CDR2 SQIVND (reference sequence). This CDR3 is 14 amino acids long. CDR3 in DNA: TGTGCCAGTAGCCAGAACTCAGGGAATCAGCCCCAGTATTTT. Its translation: CASSQNSGNQPQYF.

CDR3 sequence: CASSPPTRGPHEQYF. CDR3 DNA: TGTGCCAGCAGCCCCCCCACGCGGGGACCCCACGAGCAGTACTTC. This chain connects TRBV13 to TRBJ2-5, with D maybe TRBD2 (6 bases). The J call may be incorrect, as the DNA end agrees better with TRBJ2-7. Germline assignment: CDR1 PRHDT and CDR2 FYEKMQ (reference sequence). The CDR3 totals 15 residues.

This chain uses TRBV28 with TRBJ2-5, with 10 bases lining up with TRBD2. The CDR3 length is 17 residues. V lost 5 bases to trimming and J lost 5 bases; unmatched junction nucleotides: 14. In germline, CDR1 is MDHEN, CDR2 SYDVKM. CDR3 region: CASSPGGLAGVRETQYF. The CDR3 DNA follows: TGTGCCAGCAGTCCCGGAGGTCTAGCGGGAGTAAGGGAGACCCAGTACTTC.

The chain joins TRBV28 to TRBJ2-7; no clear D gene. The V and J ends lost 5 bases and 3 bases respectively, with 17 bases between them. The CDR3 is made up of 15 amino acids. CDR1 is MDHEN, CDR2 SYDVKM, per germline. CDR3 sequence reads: CASSPTTQNIYEQYF. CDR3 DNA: TGTGCCAGCAGTCCCACTACTCAAAACATCTACGAGCAGTACTTC.

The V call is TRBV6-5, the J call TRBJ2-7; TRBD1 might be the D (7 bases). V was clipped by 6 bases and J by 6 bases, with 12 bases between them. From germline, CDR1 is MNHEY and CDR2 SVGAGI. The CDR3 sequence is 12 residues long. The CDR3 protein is CASSPQGGEQYF. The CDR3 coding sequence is TGTGCCAGCAGCCCGCAGGGGGGCGAGCAGTACTTC.

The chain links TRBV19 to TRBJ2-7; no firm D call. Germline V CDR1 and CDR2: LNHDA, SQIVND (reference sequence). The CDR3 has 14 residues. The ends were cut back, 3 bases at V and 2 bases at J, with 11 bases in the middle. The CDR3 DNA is TGTGCCAGTAGTATCGCCCCGGGCGCCTACGAGCAGTACTTC. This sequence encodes CASSIAPGAYEQYF.

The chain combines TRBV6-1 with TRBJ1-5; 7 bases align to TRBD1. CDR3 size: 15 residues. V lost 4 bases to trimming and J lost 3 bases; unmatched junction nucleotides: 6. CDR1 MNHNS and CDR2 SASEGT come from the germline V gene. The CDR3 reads CASSGQGGNNQPQHF. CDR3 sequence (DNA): TGTGCCAGCAGTGGACAGGGTGGGAACAATCAGCCCCAGCATTTT.

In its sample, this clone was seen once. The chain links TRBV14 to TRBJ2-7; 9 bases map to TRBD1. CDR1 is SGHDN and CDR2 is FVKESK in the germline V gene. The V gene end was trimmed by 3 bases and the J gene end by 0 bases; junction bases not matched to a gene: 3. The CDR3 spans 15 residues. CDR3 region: CASSQQTGGSYEQYF. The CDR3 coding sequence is TGTGCCAGCAGCCAGCAGACAGGGGGCTCCTACGAGCAGTACTTC.

The CDR3 loop reads CASSFLAAPYEQYF. CDR3 nucleotides: TGTGCCAGCAGTTTTTTAGCGGCTCCCTACGAGCAGTACTTC. The chain uses TRBV28 and TRBJ2-7; maybe TRBD2 (6 bases). With 3 bases removed from V and 2 bases from J, the gap between germline ends came to 11 bases. This CDR3 has 14 amino acids. Looked up from germline, CDR1 is MDHEN and CDR2 is SYDVKM.

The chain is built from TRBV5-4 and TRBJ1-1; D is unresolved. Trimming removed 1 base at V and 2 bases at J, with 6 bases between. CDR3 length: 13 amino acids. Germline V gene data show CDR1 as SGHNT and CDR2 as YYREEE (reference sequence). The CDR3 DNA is TGTGCCAGCAGCTTGTTGGCCAACACTGAAGCTTTCTTT. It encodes CASSLLANTEAFF.

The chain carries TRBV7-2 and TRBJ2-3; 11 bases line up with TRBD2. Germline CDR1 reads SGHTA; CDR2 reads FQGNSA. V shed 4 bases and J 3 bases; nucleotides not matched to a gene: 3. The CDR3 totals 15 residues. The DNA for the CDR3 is TGTGCCAGCAGCTCAGTAGCGGGGGGGACAGATACGCAGTATTTT. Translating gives CASSSVAGGTDTQYF.

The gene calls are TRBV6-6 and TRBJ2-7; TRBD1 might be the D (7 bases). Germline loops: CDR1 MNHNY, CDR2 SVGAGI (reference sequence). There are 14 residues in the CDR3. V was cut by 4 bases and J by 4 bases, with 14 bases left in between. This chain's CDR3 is CASSSRDRGYEQYF. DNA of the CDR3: TGTGCCAGCAGTTCGCGGGACAGAGGATACGAGCAGTACTTC.

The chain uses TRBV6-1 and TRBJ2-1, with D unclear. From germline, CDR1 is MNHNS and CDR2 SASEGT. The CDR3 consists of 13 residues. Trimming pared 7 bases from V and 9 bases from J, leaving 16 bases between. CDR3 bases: TGTGCCAGCACTGTTGTGGGGTGGGGTGAGCAGTTCTTC. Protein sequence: CASTVVGWGEQFF.

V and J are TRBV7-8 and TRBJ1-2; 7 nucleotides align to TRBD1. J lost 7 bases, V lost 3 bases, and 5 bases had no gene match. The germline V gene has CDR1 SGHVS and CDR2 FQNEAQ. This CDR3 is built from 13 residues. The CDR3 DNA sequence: TGTGCCAGCAGCTTGGCGACAGGGAGTGGCTACACCTTC. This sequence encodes CASSLATGSGYTF.

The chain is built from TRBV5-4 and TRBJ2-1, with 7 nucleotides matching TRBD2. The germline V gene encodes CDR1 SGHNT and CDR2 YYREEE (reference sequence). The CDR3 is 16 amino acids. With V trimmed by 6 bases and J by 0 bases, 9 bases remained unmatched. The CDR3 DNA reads TGTGCCAGCACCCTCCAGGGCGGGAGCTCCTACAATGAGCAGTTCTTC. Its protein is CASTLQGGSSYNEQFF. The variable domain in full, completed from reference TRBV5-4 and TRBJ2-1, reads ETGVTQSPTHLIKTRGQQVTLRCSSQSGHNTVSWYQQALGQGPQFIFQYYREEENGRGNFPPRFSGLQFPNYSSELNVNALELDDSALYLCASTLQGGSSYNEQFFGPGTRLTVL.

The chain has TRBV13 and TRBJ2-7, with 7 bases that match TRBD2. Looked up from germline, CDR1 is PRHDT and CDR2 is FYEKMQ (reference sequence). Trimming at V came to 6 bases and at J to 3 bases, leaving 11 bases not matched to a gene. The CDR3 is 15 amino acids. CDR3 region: CASRIVASGFYEQYF. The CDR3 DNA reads TGTGCCAGCAGAATTGTGGCTAGCGGTTTCTACGAGCAGTACTTC.